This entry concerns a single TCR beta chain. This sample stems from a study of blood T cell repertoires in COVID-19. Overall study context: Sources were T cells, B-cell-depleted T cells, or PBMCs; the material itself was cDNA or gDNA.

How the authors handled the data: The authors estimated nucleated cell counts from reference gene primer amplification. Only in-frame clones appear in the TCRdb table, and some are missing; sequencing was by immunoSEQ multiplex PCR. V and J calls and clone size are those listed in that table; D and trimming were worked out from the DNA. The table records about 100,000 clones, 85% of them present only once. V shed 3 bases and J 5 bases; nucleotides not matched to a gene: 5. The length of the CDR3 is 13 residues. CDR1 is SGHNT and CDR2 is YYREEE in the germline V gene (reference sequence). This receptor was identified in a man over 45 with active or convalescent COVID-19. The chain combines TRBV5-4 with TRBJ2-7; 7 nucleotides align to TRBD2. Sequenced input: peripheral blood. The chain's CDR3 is CASSSAGTNEQYF. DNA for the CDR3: TGTGCCAGCAGCTCCGCCGGGACTAACGAGCAGTACTTC.